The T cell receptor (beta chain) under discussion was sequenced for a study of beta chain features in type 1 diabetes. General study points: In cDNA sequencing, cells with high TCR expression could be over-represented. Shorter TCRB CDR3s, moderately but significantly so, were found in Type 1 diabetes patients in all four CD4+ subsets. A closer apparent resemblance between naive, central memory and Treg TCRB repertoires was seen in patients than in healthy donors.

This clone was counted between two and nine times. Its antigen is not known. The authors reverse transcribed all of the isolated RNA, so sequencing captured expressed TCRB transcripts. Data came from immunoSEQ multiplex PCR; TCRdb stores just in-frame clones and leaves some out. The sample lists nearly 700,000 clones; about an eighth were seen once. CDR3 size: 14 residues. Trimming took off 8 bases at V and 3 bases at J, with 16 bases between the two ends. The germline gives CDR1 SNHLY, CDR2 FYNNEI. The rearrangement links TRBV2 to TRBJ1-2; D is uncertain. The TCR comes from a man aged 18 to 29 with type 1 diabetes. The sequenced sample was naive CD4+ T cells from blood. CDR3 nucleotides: TGTGCCAGCCTGTCCAGAGAGGGAGACTATGGCTACACCTTC. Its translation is CASLSREGDYGYTF. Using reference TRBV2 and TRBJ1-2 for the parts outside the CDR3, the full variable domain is EPEVTQTPSHQVTQMGQEVILRCVPISNHLYFYWYRQILGQKVEFLVSFYNNEISEKSEIFDDQFSVERPDGSNFTLKIRSTKLEDSAMYFCASLSREGDYGYTFGSGTRLTVV.